This T cell receptor beta chain was found in a study of blood T cell repertoires in COVID-19. Background on the study: Acute and convalescent COVID-19 specimens originated in the United States, Italy and Spain.

This CDR3 contains 15 residues. V was pared by 5 bases and J by 6 bases, with 10 bases of the junction left unmatched. The germline gives CDR1 SGHTA, CDR2 FQGNSA. As processed by the authors: Researchers report that nucleated cell counts were estimated from reference gene primer amplification. Method: immunoSEQ multiplex PCR; TCRdb's copy keeps in-frame clones and lacks some. Clonal size and the V and J genes are those of that table, whereas D and trimming came from the DNA. The table has a few hundred thousand clones, under 85% seen once. Sequencing was done on a sample of peripheral blood. The TCR originated in a human donor with COVID-19, enrolled during active disease. The donor label of this sample is uncertain. This rearrangement joins TRBV7-2 to TRBJ2-7; 10 positions agree with TRBD1. The CDR3, as DNA: TGTGCCAGCAGCACTCTATCCGGGACAGGGGTCGAGCAGTACTTC. It encodes CASSTLSGTGVEQYF.